Listed here are 7 T cell receptor beta chains from one sample, sequenced in a study of cytomegalovirus exposure and HLA in healthy donors. Use of 60 Vbeta and 13 Jbeta primers characterized the PCR. Produced via immunoSEQ multiplex PCR; TCRdb's table is partial and in-frame only. Of 100,000 to 150,000 clones listed, roughly four fifths are singletons. Sequencing input: PBMCs. The receptors originated from a woman between 40 and 55 years old in good health and CMV-seropositive.

This clone was found a few times. J is TRBJ1-2 and V is TRBV7-8; 8 bases fit TRBD1. The J segment lost 3 bases and the V segment lost 1 base, leaving 1 base of the junction unmatched. This CDR3 comprises 14 residues. Germline values: CDR1 SGHVS, CDR2 FQNEAQ. The DNA for the CDR3 is TGTGCCAGCAGCTTAGGGGGACAGGACTATGGCTACACCTTC. It yields the protein CASSLGGQDYGYTF. The whole variable domain, filled in from reference TRBV7-8 and TRBJ1-2, reads GAGVSQSPRYKVAKRGQDVALRCDPISGHVSLFWYQQALGQGPEFLTYFQNEAQLDKSGLPSDRFFAERPEGSVSTLKIQRTQQEDSAVYLCASSLGGQDYGYTFGSGTRLTVV.

The chain employs TRBV29-1 and TRBJ2-5, with D maybe TRBD1 (6 bases). The CDR3 loop spans 15 amino acids. Germline V gene sequence: CDR1 SQVTM, CDR2 ANQGSEA. Deletions cut 7 bases from V and 5 bases from J, with 23 bases between. CDR3: CSADLSRGGSETQYF. DNA of the CDR3: TGCAGCGCCGACCTTAGCAGGGGTGGGTCCGAGACCCAGTACTTC.

The gene calls are TRBV19 and TRBJ1-1; no definite D call. Germline CDR1 reads LNHDA; CDR2 reads SQIVND (reference sequence). Between the trimmed V and J ends, which lost 8 bases and 4 bases, there was a span of 14 bases. The CDR3 covers 13 residues. The CDR3: CASVPGVSTEAFF. The DNA of the CDR3 is TGTGCCAGTGTTCCAGGTGTTTCCACTGAAGCTTTCTTT.

The CDR3 DNA reads TGTGCCAGCAGCTTATCGGACAGGGCGGGTTCAGATACGCAGTATTTT. Protein sequence: CASSLSDRAGSDTQYF. The chain carries TRBV7-2 and TRBJ2-3, with 8 nucleotides matching TRBD1. The CDR3 spans 16 residues. Germline CDR1 and CDR2: SGHTA and FQGNSA. The V gene end was trimmed by 2 bases and the J gene end by 4 bases; junction bases not matched to a gene: 8.

This sequence joins TRBV5-5 and TRBJ2-5; D is uncertain. From germline, CDR1 is SGHKS and CDR2 YYEKEE (reference sequence). Trimming took off 3 bases at V and 7 bases at J, with 16 bases between the two ends. CDR3 length equals 14 residues. The CDR3, as DNA: TGTGCCAGCAGCTCACAAATGCAGGTCGGGACCCAGTACTTC. Translated: CASSSQMQVGTQYF.

The V and J genes are TRBV15 and TRBJ1-2, with D perhaps TRBD1 (5 bases). The V gene lost 0 bases and the J gene lost 7 bases, with 21 bases spanning the gap. The CDR3 runs 17 residues. The germline V gene has CDR1 LNHNV and CDR2 YYDKDF (reference sequence). For the CDR3, the DNA is TGTGCCACCAGCAGAGATCTTCAAGGTGCAGGGAGGTTTGGCTACACCTTC. It encodes CATSRDLQGAGRFGYTF.

The rearrangement uses TRBV10-2 and TRBJ2-1; 9 bases align to TRBD2. V shed 4 bases and J 6 bases; nucleotides not matched to a gene: 4. Per germline, CDR1 WSHSY and CDR2 SAAADI. The CDR3 has 14 residues. The CDR3 coding sequence is TGCGCCAGCAGTGGGAGCGGGGGGTTCAATGAGCAGTTCTTC. Its translation: CASSGSGGFNEQFF.